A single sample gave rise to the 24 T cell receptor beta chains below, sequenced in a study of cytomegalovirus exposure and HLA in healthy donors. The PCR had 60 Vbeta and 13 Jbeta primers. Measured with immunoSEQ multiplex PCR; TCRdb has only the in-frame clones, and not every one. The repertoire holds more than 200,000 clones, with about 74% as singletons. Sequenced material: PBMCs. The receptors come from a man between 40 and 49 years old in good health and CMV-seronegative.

The CDR3 protein is CASSPGLSNNEQFF. CDR3 in DNA: TGTGCCAGCAGTCCAGGACTCTCAAACAATGAGCAGTTCTTC. V usage is TRBV28 and J usage is TRBJ2-1; tentative D call: TRBD2 (5 bases). Trimming removed 5 bases from V and 5 bases from J, with 13 bases in between. Germline CDR1 is MDHEN and CDR2 is SYDVKM. The CDR3 is 14 amino acids.

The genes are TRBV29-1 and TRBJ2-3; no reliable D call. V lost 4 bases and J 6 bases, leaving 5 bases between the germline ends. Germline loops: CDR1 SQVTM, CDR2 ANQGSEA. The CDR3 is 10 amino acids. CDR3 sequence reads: CSVVSDTQYF. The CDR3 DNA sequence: TGCAGCGTTGTATCCGATACGCAGTATTTT.

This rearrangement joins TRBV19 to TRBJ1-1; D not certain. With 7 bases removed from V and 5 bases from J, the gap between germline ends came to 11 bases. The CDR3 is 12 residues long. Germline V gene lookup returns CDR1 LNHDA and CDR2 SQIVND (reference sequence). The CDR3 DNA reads TGTGCCAGTAACGACAAATGGACTGAAGCTTTCTTT. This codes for CASNDKWTEAFF.

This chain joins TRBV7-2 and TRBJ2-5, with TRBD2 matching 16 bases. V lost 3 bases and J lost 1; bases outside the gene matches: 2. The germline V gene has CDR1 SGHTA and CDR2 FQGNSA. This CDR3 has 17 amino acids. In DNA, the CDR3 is TGTGCCAGCAGCTTGGGACTAGCGGGGGGGATCCAAGAGACCCAGTACTTC. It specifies CASSLGLAGGIQETQYF.

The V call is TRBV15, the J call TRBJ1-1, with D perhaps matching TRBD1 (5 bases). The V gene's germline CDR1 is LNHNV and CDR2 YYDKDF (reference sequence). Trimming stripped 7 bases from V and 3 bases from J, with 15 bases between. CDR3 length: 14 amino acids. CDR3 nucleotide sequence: TGTGCCACCACCCTAGTTTGGGGGGACACTGAAGCTTTCTTT. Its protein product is CATTLVWGDTEAFF.

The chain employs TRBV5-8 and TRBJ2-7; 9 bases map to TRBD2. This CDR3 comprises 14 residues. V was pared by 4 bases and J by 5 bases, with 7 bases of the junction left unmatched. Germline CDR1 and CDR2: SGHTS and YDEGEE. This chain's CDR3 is CASSVGLAINEQYF. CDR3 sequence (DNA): TGTGCCAGCAGCGTCGGACTAGCGATCAACGAGCAGTACTTC.

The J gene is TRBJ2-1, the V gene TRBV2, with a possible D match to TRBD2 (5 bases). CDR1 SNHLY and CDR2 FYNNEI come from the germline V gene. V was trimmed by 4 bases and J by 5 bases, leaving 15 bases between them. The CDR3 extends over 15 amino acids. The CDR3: CASSGGLAIHNEQFF. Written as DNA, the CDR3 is TGTGCCAGCAGTGGAGGGCTAGCAATACACAATGAGCAGTTCTTC.

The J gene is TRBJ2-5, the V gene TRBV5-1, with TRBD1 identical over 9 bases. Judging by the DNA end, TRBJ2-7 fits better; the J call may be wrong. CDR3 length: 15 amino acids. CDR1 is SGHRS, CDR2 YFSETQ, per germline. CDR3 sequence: CASSDRGGPSYEQYF. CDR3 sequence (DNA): TGCGCCAGCAGCGACAGGGGGGGCCCCTCCTACGAGCAGTACTTC.

The CDR3 DNA follows: TGTGCCAGCAGGGAAAGGAGCTCCTACGAGCAGTACTTC. It codes for CASRERSSYEQYF. V is TRBV28 and J is TRBJ2-7, with D hard to call. CDR3 length: 13 amino acids. V lost 6 bases to trimming and J lost 0 bases, with 9 bases between them. Per the germline V gene, CDR1 is MDHEN and CDR2 is SYDVKM.

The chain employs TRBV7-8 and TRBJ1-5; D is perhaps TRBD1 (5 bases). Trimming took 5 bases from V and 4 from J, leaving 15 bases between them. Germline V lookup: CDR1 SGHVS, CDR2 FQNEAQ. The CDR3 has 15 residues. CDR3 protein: CASSPIGGSNQPQHF. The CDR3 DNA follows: TGTGCCAGCAGCCCCATCGGGGGTTCAAATCAGCCCCAGCATTTT. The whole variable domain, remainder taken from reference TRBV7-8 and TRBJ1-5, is GAGVSQSPRYKVAKRGQDVALRCDPISGHVSLFWYQQALGQGPEFLTYFQNEAQLDKSGLPSDRFFAERPEGSVSTLKIQRTQQEDSAVYLCASSPIGGSNQPQHFGDGTRLSIL.

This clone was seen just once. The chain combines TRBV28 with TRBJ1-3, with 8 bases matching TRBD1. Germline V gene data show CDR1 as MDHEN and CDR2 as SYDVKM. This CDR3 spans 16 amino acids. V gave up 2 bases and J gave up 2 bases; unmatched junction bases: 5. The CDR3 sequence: CASSLDPGGPGNTIYF. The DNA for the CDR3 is TGTGCCAGCAGTTTAGACCCAGGGGGCCCTGGAAACACCATATATTTT.

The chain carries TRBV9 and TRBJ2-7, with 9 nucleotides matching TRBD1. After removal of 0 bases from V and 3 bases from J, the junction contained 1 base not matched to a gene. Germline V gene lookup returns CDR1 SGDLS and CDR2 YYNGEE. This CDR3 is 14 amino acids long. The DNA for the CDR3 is TGTGCCAGCAGCGTAGGGGACAGGGACTACGAGCAGTACTTC. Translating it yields CASSVGDRDYEQYF.

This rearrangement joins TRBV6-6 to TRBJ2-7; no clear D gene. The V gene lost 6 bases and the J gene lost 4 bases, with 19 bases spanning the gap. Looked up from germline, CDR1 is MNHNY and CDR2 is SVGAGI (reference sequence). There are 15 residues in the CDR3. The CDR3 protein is CASSLRLPPLYEQYF. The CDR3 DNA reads TGTGCCAGCAGCCTACGACTTCCGCCCCTGTACGAGCAGTACTTC.

CDR3 in DNA: TGTGCCATCCAGACTTCTGAAGGTAATGAGCAGTTCTTC. Translated: CAIQTSEGNEQFF. V and J are TRBV10-3 and TRBJ2-1; D remains ambiguous. This CDR3 contains 13 residues. The V gene lost 8 bases and the J gene lost 7 bases, with 15 bases spanning the gap. CDR1 and CDR2 from the germline V gene are ENHRY and SYGVKD.

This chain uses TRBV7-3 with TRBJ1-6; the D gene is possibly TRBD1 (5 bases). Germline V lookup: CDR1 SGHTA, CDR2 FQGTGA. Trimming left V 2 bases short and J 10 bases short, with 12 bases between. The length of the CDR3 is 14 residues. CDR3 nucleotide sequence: TGTGCCAGCAGCTTAGTGGGGCATGGGTCACCCCTCCACTTT. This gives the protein CASSLVGHGSPLHF.

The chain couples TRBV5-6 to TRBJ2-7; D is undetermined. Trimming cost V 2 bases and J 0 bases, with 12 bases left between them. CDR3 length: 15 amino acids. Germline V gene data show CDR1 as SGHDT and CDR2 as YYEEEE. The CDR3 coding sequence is TGTGCCAGCAGCTTTGTTAGCACCGCCTCCTACGAGCAGTACTTC. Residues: CASSFVSTASYEQYF.

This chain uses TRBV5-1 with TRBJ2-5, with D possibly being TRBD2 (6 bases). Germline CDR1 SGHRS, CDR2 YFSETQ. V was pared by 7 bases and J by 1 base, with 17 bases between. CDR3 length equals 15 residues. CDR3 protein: CASGPSGHLQETQYF. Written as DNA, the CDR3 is TGCGCCAGCGGACCAAGCGGGCACCTCCAAGAGACCCAGTACTTC.

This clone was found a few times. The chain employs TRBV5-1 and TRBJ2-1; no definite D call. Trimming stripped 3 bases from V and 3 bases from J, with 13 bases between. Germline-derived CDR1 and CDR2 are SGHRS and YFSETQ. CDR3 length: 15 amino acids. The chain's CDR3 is CASSWLAESYNEQFF. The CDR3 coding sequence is TGCGCCAGCAGCTGGCTGGCGGAGAGCTACAATGAGCAGTTCTTC.

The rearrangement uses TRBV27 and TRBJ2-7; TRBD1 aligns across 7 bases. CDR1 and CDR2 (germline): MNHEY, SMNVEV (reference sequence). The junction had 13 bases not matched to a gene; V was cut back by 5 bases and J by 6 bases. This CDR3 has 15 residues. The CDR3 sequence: CASSGDRSDRSEQYF. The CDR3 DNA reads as TGTGCCAGCAGTGGGGACAGATCAGATAGGAGCGAGCAGTACTTC.

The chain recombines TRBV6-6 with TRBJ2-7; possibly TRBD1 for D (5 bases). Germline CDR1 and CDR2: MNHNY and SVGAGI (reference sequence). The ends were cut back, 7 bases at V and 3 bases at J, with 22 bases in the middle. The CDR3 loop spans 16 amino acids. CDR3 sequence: CASTFGTVGANYEQYF. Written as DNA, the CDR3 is TGTGCCAGCACCTTCGGAACCGTAGGGGCGAACTACGAGCAGTACTTC.

The CDR3 coding sequence is TGTGCCAGCAGTTACGGTTCTAGCGGTACAGATACGCAGTATTTT. Encoded protein: CASSYGSSGTDTQYF. The V gene is TRBV6-5, the J gene TRBJ2-3; 7 bases are shared with TRBD2. After removal of 2 bases from V and 3 bases from J, the junction contained 5 bases not matched to a gene. From germline, CDR1 is MNHEY and CDR2 SVGAGI. The CDR3 consists of 15 residues.

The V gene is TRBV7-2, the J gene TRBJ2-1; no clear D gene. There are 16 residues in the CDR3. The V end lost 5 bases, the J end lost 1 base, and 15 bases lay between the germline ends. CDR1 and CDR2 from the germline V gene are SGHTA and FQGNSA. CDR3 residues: CASSVSPPGSYNEQFF. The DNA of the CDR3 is TGTGCCAGCAGCGTCAGCCCTCCCGGGTCCTACAATGAGCAGTTCTTC.

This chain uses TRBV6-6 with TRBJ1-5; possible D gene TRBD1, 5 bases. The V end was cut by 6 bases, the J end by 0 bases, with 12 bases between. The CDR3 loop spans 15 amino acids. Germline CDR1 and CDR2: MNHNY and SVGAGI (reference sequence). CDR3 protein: CASRRTIDSNQPQHF. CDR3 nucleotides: TGTGCCAGCAGACGGACAATCGATAGCAATCAGCCCCAGCATTTT.

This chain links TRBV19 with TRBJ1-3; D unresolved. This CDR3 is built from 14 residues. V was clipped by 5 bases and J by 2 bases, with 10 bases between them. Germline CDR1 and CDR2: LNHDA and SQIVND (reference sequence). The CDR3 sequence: CASSHFGAGNTIYF. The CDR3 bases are TGTGCCAGTAGTCATTTCGGGGCTGGAAACACCATATATTTT. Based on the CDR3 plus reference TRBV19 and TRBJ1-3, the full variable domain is DGGITQSPKYLFRKEGQNVTLSCEQNLNHDAMYWYRQDPGQGLRLIYYSQIVNDFQKGDIAEGYSVSREKKESFPLTVTSAQKNPTAFYLCASSHFGAGNTIYFGEGSWLTVV.